Sequencing of this T cell receptor beta chain was carried out in a study of shared clonotypes between healthy human individuals. Libraries were prepared by immunoSEQ multiplex PCR; TCRdb keeps only in-frame clonotypes and omits some of them. Of under 2,000,000 clones listed, about 95% are singletons. Only one count was recorded for this clone. It was CD45RO-negative cells, positively selected for CCR7, that made up naive CD8 cells, with terminally differentiated effector memory CD45RA+ cells excluded. The germline V gene encodes CDR1 MGHRA and CDR2 YSYEKL. This CDR3 comprises 17 residues. V shed 4 bases and J shed 4 bases, with 22 bases lying between them.

The chain joins TRBV4-1 to TRBJ1-2, with D unresolved. The sample taken for sequencing was naive CD8+ T cells sorted from blood. This clonotype was sampled from a man aged 18 to 29 in good health. The CDR3 loop is CASSRIPQSSGPYGYTF. CDR3 coding DNA: TGCGCCAGCAGCCGAATCCCACAGAGCTCCGGTCCCTATGGCTACACCTTC.